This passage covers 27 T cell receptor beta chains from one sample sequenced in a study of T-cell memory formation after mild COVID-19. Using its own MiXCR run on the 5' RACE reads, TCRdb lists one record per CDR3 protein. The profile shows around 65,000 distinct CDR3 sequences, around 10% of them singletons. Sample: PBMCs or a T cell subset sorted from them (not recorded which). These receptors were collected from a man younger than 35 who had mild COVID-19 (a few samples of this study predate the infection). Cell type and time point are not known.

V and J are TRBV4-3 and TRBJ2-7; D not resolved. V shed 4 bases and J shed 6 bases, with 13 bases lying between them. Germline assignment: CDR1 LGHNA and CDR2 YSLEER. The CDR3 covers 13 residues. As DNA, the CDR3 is TGCGCCAGCAGCCCATCATCGAAAGGCGAGCAGTACTTC. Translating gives CASSPSSKGEQYF.

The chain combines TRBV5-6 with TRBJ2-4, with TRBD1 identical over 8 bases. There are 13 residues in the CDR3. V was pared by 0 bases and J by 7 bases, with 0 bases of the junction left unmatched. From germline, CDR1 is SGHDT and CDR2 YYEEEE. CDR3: CASSLGQGNIQYF. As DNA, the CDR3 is TGTGCCAGCAGCTTGGGACAGGGGAACATTCAGTACTTC.

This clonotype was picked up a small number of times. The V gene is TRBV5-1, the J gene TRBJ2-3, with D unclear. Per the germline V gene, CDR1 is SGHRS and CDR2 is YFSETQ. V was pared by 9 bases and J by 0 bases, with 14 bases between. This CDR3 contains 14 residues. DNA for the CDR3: TGCGCCACCAGGACGGGCTCTAGCACAGATACGCAGTATTTT. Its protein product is CATRTGSSTDTQYF.

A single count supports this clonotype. Written as DNA, the CDR3 is TGCGCCAGCAGCCGGGACCAAAACTTAGGCTACGAGCAGTACTTC. Its translation is CASSRDQNLGYEQYF. This rearrangement joins TRBV4-1 to TRBJ2-7; D tentatively fits TRBD1 or TRBD2 (5 bases each). Trimming shortened V by 4 bases and J by 3 bases, and 16 bases separated the two germline ends. This CDR3 has 15 amino acids. Germline assignment: CDR1 MGHRA and CDR2 YSYEKL.

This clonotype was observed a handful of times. The CDR3 DNA is TGTGCCAGCAGCTTAACGGGGGAAGACGAGCAGTACTTC. The encoded protein is CASSLTGEDEQYF. The rearrangement uses TRBV5-6 and TRBJ2-7, with D possibly TRBD2 on 6 matching bases. The CDR3 extends over 13 amino acids. V lost 2 bases to trimming and J lost 5 bases, with 11 bases between them. CDR1 is SGHDT, CDR2 YYEEEE, per germline.

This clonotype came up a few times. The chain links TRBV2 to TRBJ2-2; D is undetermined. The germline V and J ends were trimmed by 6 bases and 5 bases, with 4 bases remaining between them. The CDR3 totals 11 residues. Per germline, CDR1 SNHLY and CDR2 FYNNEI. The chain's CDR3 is CASSATGELFF. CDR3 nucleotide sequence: TGTGCCAGCAGCGCGACCGGGGAGCTGTTTTTT.

The CDR3, as DNA: TGTGCCAGCAGTTACGATTGGGGGGACGGCAACTATGGCTACACCTTC. Translating gives CASSYDWGDGNYGYTF. This rearrangement joins TRBV6-5 to TRBJ1-2; D is possibly TRBD1 (5 bases). Trimming took off 2 bases at V and 2 bases at J, with 15 bases between the two ends. Looked up from germline, CDR1 is MNHEY and CDR2 is SVGAGI. The CDR3 is made up of 16 amino acids.

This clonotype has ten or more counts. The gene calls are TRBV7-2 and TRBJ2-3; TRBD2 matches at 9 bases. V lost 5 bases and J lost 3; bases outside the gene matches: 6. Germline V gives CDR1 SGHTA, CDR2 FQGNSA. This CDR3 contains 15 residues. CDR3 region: CASSAGLARTDTQYF. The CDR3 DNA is TGTGCCAGCAGCGCGGGACTAGCTCGTACAGATACGCAGTATTTT.

CDR3 DNA sequence: TGTGCCAGCAGGAAACCCGGAATTAACTATGGCTACACCTTC. It codes for CASRKPGINYGYTF. The chain uses TRBV6-5 and TRBJ1-2; D ambiguous. The CDR3 spans 14 residues. V lost 6 bases and J 1 base, leaving 12 bases between the germline ends. Germline V CDR1 and CDR2: MNHEY, SVGAGI.

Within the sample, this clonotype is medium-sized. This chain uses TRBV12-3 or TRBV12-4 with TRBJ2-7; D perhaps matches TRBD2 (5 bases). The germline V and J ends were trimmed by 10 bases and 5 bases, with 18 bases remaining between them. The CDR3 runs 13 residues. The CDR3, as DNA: TGTGCCATCTCAAGGACTTCGAAAAACGAGCAGTACTTC. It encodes CAISRTSKNEQYF.

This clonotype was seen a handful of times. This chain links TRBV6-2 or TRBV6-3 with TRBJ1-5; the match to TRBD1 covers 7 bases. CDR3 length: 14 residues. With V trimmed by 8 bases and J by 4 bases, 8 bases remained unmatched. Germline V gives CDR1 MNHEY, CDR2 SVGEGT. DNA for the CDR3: TGTGCCAGCGGACCGGGACAGAGAAATCAGCCCCAGCATTTT. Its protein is CASGPGQRNQPQHF.

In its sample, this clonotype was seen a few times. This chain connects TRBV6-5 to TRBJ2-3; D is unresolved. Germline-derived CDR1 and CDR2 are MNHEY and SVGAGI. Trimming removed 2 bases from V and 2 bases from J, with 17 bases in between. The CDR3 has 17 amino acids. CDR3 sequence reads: CASSYRFAWQTTDTQYF. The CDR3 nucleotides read TGTGCCAGCAGTTACCGTTTCGCGTGGCAGACCACAGATACGCAGTATTTT.

The CDR3 DNA reads TGTGCCAGCAGCCGACTAGTTGAGGAGACCCAGTACTTC. Translated: CASSRLVEETQYF. The chain recombines TRBV7-3 with TRBJ2-5; maybe TRBD2 (6 bases). Germline-derived CDR1 and CDR2 are SGHTA and FQGTGA. The CDR3 totals 13 residues. V was trimmed by 5 bases and J by 5 bases, leaving 12 bases between them. Combining the CDR3 with reference TRBV7-3 and TRBJ2-5 gives the whole variable domain GAGVSQTPSNKVTEKGKYVELRCDPISGHTALYWYRQSLGQGPEFLIYFQGTGAADDSGLPNDRFFAVRPEGSVSTLKIQRTERGDSAVYLCASSRLVEETQYFGPGTRLLVL.

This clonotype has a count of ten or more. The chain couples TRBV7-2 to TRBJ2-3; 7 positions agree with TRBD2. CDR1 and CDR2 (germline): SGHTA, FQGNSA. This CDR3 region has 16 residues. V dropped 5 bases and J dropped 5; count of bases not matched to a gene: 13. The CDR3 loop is CASSRRSGDSRDTQYF. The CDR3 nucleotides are TGTGCCAGCAGCCGCCGGAGCGGGGACTCACGAGATACGCAGTATTTT.

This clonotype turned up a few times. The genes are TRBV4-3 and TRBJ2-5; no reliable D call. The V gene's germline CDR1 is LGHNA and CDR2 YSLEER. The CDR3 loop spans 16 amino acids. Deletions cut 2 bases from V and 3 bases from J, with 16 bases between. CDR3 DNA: TGCGCCAGCAGCCAACGACGCGAATGGGGTAAAGAGACCCAGTACTTC. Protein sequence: CASSQRREWGKETQYF.

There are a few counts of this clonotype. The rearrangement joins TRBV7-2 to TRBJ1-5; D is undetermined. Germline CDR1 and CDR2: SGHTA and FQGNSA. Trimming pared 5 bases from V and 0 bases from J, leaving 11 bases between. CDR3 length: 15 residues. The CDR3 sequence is CASSPSKNSNQPQHF. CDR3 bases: TGTGCCAGCAGCCCTAGTAAGAATAGCAATCAGCCCCAGCATTTT.

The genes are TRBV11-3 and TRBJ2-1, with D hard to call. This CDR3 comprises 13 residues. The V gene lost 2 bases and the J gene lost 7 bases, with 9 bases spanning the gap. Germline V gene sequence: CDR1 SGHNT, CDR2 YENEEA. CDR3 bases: TGTGCCAGCAGCTTATATGGGGTTAATGAGCAGTTCTTC. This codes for CASSLYGVNEQFF. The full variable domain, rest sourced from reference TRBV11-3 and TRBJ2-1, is EAGVVQSPRYKIIEKKQPVAFWCNPISGHNTLYWYLQNLGQGPELLIRYENEEAVDDSQLPKDRFSAERLKGVDSTLKIQPAELGDSAVYLCASSLYGVNEQFFGPGTRLTVL.

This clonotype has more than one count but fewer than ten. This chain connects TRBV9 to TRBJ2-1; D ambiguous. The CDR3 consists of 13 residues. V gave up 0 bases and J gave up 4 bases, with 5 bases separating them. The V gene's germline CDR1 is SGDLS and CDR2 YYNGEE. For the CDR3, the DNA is TGTGCCAGCAGCGTAGCCAGATACAATGAGCAGTTCTTC. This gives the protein CASSVARYNEQFF.

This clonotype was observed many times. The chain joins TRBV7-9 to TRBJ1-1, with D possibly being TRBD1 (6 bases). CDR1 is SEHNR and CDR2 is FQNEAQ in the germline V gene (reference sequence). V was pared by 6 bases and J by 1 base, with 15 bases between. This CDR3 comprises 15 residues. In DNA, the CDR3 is TGTGCCAGCAGTTTGCAAGGGACAACGAACACTGAAGCTTTCTTT. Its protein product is CASSLQGTTNTEAFF.

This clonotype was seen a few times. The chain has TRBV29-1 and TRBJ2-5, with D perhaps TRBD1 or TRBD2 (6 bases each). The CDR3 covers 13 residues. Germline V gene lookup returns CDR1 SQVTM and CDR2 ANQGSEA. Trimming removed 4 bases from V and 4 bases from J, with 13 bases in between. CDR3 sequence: CSVVWGAGETQYF. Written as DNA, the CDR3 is TGCAGCGTTGTTTGGGGGGCGGGAGAGACCCAGTACTTC.

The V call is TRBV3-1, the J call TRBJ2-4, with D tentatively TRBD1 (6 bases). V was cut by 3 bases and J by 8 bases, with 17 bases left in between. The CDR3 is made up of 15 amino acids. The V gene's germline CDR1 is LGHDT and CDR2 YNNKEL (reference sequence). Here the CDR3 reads CASSHPGQGGDIQYF. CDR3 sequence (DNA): TGTGCCAGCAGCCACCCGGGACAAGGGGGAGACATTCAGTACTTC.

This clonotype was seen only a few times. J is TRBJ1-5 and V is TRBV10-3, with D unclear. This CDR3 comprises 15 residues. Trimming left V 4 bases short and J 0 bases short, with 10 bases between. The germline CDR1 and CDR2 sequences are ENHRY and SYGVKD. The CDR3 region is CAISADRDSNQPQHF. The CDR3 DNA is TGTGCCATCAGTGCGGACCGAGATAGCAATCAGCCCCAGCATTTT.

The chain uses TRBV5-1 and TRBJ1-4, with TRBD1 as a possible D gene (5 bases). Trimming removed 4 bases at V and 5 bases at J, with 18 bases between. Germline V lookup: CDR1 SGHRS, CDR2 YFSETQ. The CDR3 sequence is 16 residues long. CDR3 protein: CASSPYKGTGNEKLFF. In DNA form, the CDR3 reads TGCGCCAGCAGCCCCTACAAAGGGACGGGGAATGAAAAACTGTTTTTT.

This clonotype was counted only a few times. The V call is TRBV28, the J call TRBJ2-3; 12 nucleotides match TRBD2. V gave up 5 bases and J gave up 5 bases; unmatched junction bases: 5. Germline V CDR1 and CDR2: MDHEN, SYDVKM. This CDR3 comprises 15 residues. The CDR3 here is CASSPSGGGIDTQYF. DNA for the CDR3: TGTGCCAGCAGTCCTAGCGGGGGGGGAATAGATACGCAGTATTTT.

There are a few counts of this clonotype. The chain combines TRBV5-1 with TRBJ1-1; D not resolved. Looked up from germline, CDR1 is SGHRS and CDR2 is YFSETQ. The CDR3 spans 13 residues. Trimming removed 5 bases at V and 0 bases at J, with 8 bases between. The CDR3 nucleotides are TGCGCCAGCAGGCTGGATCTGAACACTGAAGCTTTCTTT. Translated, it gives CASRLDLNTEAFF. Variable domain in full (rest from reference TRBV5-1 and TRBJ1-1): KAGVTQTPRYLIKTRGQQVTLSCSPISGHRSVSWYQQTPGQGLQFLFEYFSETQRNKGNFPGRFSGRQFSNSRSEMNVSTLELGDSALYLCASRLDLNTEAFFGQGTRLTVV.

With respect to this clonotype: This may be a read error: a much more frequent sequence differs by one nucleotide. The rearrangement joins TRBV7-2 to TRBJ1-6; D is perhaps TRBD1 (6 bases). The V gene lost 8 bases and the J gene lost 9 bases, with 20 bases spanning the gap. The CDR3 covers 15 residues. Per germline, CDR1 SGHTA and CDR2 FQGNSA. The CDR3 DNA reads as TGTGCCAGCGGCGGCCGGGACATACTGAGTTCACCCCTCCACTTT. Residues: CASGGRDILSSPLHF. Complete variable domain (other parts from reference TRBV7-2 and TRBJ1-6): GAGVSQSPSNKVTEKGKDVELRCDPISGHTALYWYRQSLGQGLEFLIYFQGNSAPDKSGLPSDRFSAERTGGSVSTLTIQRTQQEDSAVYLCASGGRDILSSPLHFGNGTRLTVT.

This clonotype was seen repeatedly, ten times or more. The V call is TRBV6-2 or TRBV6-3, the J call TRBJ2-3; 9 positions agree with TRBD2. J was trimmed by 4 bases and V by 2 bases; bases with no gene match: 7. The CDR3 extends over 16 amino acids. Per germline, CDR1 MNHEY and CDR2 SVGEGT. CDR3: CASSYPSGTVADTQYF. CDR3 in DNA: TGTGCCAGCAGTTACCCTAGCGGGACCGTAGCAGATACGCAGTATTTT.